A selection of T cell receptor beta chains follows, all from one sample in a study of vaccination and CD4 T cells after COVID-19. Via MiXCR, TCRdb re-called the PCR reads, giving one row per CDR3 protein. Altogether about 18,000 distinct CDR3 sequences are present, roughly half being singletons, with the ten largest covering more than 10%. For these TCRs, the target antigens are not known. Sequenced sample: CD4+ T cells from blood, cultured in vitro. Receptors originate from a human donor who had recovered from COVID-19. The CDR3 runs from the conserved cysteine through the conserved F or W. The D gene is left open where the match is weak. Clone size is stated in some rows and not others, as once, few, many or a class when expanded.

>NA|TRBV7-6|TRBJ2-7|14|TRBD1
CASSGQGASDEQYF
TGTGCCAGCAGCGGGCAGGGGGCGTCGGACGAGCAGTACTTC
>few|TRBV5-6|TRBJ2-3|16|NA
CASSLRTRVARDTQYF
TGTGCCAGCAGCTTGAGGACCCGGGTTGCAAGGGATACGCAGTATTTT
>NA|TRBV28|TRBJ1-5|14|NA
CASILGGQDQPQHF
TGTGCCAGCATTCTGGGGGGTCAGGATCAGCCCCAGCATTTT
>NA|TRBV6-1|TRBJ2-2|15|NA
CASSLEFPNTGELFF
TGTGCCAGCAGTCTCGAATTTCCGAACACCGGGGAGCTGTTTTTT
>few|TRBV7-9|TRBJ2-1|15|NA
CASSLSSLSYNEQFF
TGTGCCAGCAGCTTGAGTAGTCTTTCTTACAATGAGCAGTTCTTC
>NA|TRBV10-3|TRBJ1-1|16|TRBD1
CAISELQGAEDTEAFF
TGTGCCATCAGTGAGTTGCAGGGGGCTGAGGACACTGAAGCTTTCTTT
>NA|TRBV12-3/TRBV12-4|TRBJ2-3|15|NA
CASSFDSGGTDTQYF
TGTGCCAGCAGTTTTGATAGCGGCGGAACAGATACGCAGTATTTT
>NA|TRBV20-1|TRBJ2-3|14|TRBD2
CSAIAGGGTDTQYF
TGCAGTGCTATAGCGGGAGGAGGCACAGATACGCAGTATTTT
>NA|TRBV2|TRBJ1-2|13|NA
CASRAETSYGYTF
TGTGCCAGCAGGGCGGAAACCTCCTATGGCTACACCTTC
>few|TRBV6-5|TRBJ1-6|16|TRBD1
CASSYSQQGVDSPLHF
TGTGCCAGCAGTTACTCGCAACAGGGGGTAGATTCACCCCTCCACTTT
>NA|TRBV7-3|TRBJ2-6|16|NA
CASSLPGDSGANVLTF
TGTGCCAGCAGCCTTCCTGGGGACTCTGGGGCCAACGTCCTGACTTTC
>few|TRBV4-2|TRBJ1-5|14|NA
CASSQEVRIQPQHF
TGTGCCAGCAGCCAAGAGGTACGTATTCAGCCCCAGCATTTT
>few|TRBV6-5|TRBJ2-2|16|NA
CASSFGGGANTGELFF
TGTGCCAGCAGTTTTGGCGGAGGAGCGAACACCGGGGAGCTGTTTTTT
>NA|TRBV28|TRBJ1-1|15|TRBD1
CASSLPEGAYTEAFF
TGTGCCAGCAGTTTACCGGAGGGGGCGTACACTGAAGCTTTCTTT
>NA|TRBV27|TRBJ2-7|15|NA
CASSLMGTASYEQYF
TGTGCCAGCAGTTTAATGGGTACGGCTTCCTACGAGCAGTACTTC
>NA|TRBV20-1|TRBJ2-7|14|NA
CSARGPYNAYEQYF
TGCAGTGCTAGAGGCCCCTACAACGCCTACGAGCAGTACTTC
>NA|TRBV6-5|TRBJ1-2|14|TRBD1
CASSFNRGNYGYTF
TGTGCCAGCAGTTTTAACAGGGGGAACTATGGCTACACCTTC
>NA|TRBV20-1|TRBJ1-5|14|TRBD1
CSVGDREFNQPQHF
TGCAGTGTTGGAGACAGGGAGTTCAATCAGCCCCAGCATTTT
>NA|TRBV6-4|TRBJ2-5|14|NA
CASSVPRPQETQYF
TGTGCCAGCAGTGTTCCCCGGCCTCAAGAGACCCAGTACTTC
>NA|TRBV27|TRBJ1-1|14|NA
CASSLGAGALGAFF
TGTGCCAGCAGCCTAGGGGCAGGGGCACTGGGTGCTTTCTTT
>NA|TRBV24-1|TRBJ2-1|11|NA
CATSARDGQFF
TGTGCCACCAGTGCTCGGGATGGGCAGTTCTTC
>NA|TRBV21-1|TRBJ2-4|13|NA
CASSKEERNIQYF
TGTGCCAGCAGCAAAGAGGAGAGAAACATTCAGTACTTC
>NA|TRBV20-1|TRBJ2-3|20|TRBD2
CSARSLGGTSGGSFTDTQYF
TGCAGTGCTAGATCCCTAGGGGGGACTAGCGGGGGGTCTTTCACAGATACGCAGTATTTT
>once|TRBV11-3|TRBJ1-6|15|NA
CASSPSGQGNSPLHF
TGTGCCAGCAGCCCGTCGGGGCAGGGGAATTCACCCCTCCACTTT
>NA|TRBV2|TRBJ2-3|15|NA
CASTLGWGATDTQYF
TGTGCCAGCACCCTGGGGTGGGGGGCCACAGATACGCAGTATTTT
>few|TRBV6-2/TRBV6-3|TRBJ1-1|15|TRBD1
CASSSHGTVNTEAFF
TGTGCCAGCAGTTCCCACGGGACAGTGAACACTGAAGCTTTCTTT
>few|TRBV15|TRBJ2-5|15|TRBD2
CATSRDFREEETQYF
TGTGCCACCAGCAGAGATTTCCGGGAGGAAGAGACCCAGTACTTC
>NA|TRBV19|TRBJ1-6|15|TRBD1
CASSRQGRDNSPLHF
TGTGCCAGTAGTCGACAGGGGAGGGATAATTCACCCCTCCACTTT
>NA|TRBV6-2/TRBV6-3|TRBJ2-1|14|TRBD1
CASSYGTDYNEQFF
TGTGCCAGCAGTTACGGGACAGACTACAATGAGCAGTTCTTC
>NA|TRBV27|TRBJ1-1|16|NA
CASSYSPGLSNTEAFF
TGTGCCAGCAGTTATTCTCCGGGGTTGTCGAACACTGAAGCTTTCTTT
>few|TRBV19|TRBJ2-3|14|TRBD2
CASSPGLASDTQYF
TGTGCCAGTAGCCCTGGACTAGCGTCAGATACGCAGTATTTT
>NA|TRBV7-9|TRBJ1-3|14|NA
CASSAAGSGNTIYF
TGTGCCAGCAGCGCGGCAGGGTCGGGAAACACCATATATTTT
>NA|TRBV20-1|TRBJ2-3|20|TRBD1
CSARTSVDTIQGSSTDTQYF
TGCAGTGCTAGGACTTCGGTTGATACGATACAGGGGTCGAGCACAGATACGCAGTATTTT
>few|TRBV7-9|TRBJ2-7|12|NA
CASSLPLYEQYF
TGTGCCAGCAGCTTACCCCTATACGAGCAGTACTTC
>few|TRBV18|TRBJ1-2|14|NA
CASSPGPMNYGYTF
TGTGCCAGCTCACCAGGTCCCATGAACTATGGCTACACCTTC
>NA|TRBV20-1|TRBJ1-1|13|NA
CSARDDRRTEAFF
TGCAGTGCTAGGGACGACAGAAGAACTGAAGCTTTCTTT
>NA|TRBV28|TRBJ1-5|13|TRBD1
CAVKGTDLQPQHF
TGTGCTGTTAAAGGGACAGACCTTCAGCCCCAGCATTTT
>NA|TRBV19|TRBJ2-3|15|NA
CASSLLRTSTDTQYF
TGTGCCAGTAGTTTACTTCGGACGAGCACAGATACGCAGTATTTT
>NA|TRBV20-1|TRBJ2-6|18|TRBD1
CSARTTGRSFSGANVLTF
TGCAGTGCTAGAACGACAGGGCGGTCCTTTTCTGGGGCCAACGTCCTGACTTTC
>NA|TRBV19|TRBJ1-5|19|TRBD1
CASIPGGDRAGHSNQPQHF
TGTGCCAGTATCCCCGGAGGGGACAGGGCCGGTCATAGCAATCAGCCCCAGCATTTT
>NA|TRBV7-2|TRBJ2-7|20|TRBD1
CASRPKGSTGGFGLLYEQYF
TGTGCCAGCAGACCAAAAGGATCGACAGGGGGTTTCGGTCTACTCTACGAGCAGTACTTC
>NA|TRBV7-2|TRBJ1-1|13|NA
CASSPAGRTEAFF
TGTGCCAGCAGCCCGGCGGGGAGGACTGAAGCTTTCTTT
>NA|TRBV12-3/TRBV12-4|TRBJ1-6|13|NA
CASSWGAGSPLHF
TGTGCCAGCAGTTGGGGGGCAGGTTCACCCCTCCACTTT
>few|TRBV10-1|TRBJ2-2|14|NA
CASSGGSNTGELFF
TGCGCCAGCAGTGGGGGCTCTAACACCGGGGAGCTGTTTTTT
>NA|TRBV24-1|TRBJ2-3|15|TRBD1
CATSDSRQGGDTQYF
TGTGCCACCAGTGATTCCAGACAGGGGGGAGATACGCAGTATTTT
>few|TRBV27|TRBJ1-5|14|NA
CASSLMGGNQPQHF
TGTGCCAGCAGTTTAATGGGAGGGAATCAGCCCCAGCATTTT
>NA|TRBV28|TRBJ2-2|15|NA
CASSLSAGNTGELFF
TGTGCCAGCAGTTTATCAGCGGGGAACACCGGGGAGCTGTTTTTT
>NA|TRBV6-2/TRBV6-3|TRBJ1-1|16|TRBD1
CASNPQGARGNSEAFF
TGTGCCAGCAACCCACAGGGGGCGCGTGGTAACTCTGAAGCTTTCTTT
>NA|TRBV5-4|TRBJ1-2|13|NA
CASSNSRDYGYTF
TGTGCCAGCAGCAATAGCAGGGACTATGGCTACACCTTC
>few|TRBV28|TRBJ1-2|13|NA
CASSLGTDLGYTF
TGTGCCAGCAGTTTAGGCACAGACCTAGGCTACACCTTC
>few|TRBV7-9|TRBJ1-5|15|TRBD1
CASSLTGGSDQPQHF
TGTGCCAGCAGCCTCACAGGGGGCTCAGATCAGCCCCAGCATTTT
>few|TRBV20-1|TRBJ2-5|15|TRBD2
CSARDGGREGETQYF
TGCAGTGCTAGAGATGGTGGGAGGGAAGGGGAGACCCAGTACTTC
>NA|TRBV7-6|TRBJ1-1|17|TRBD1
CASSLAPWTGMNTEAFF
TGTGCCAGCAGCTTAGCCCCCTGGACAGGGATGAACACTGAAGCTTTCTTT
>NA|TRBV11-3|TRBJ1-4|15|TRBD1
CASSLYRGDDEKLFF
TGTGCCAGCAGCTTATACAGGGGAGACGATGAAAAACTGTTTTTT
>NA|TRBV6-1|TRBJ2-5|13|NA
CASSASGVETQYF
TGTGCCAGCAGTGCGTCAGGGGTGGAGACCCAGTACTTC
>NA|TRBV11-3|TRBJ1-6|16|TRBD1
CASSSRQGHDNSPLHF
TGTGCCAGCAGCTCCCGACAGGGGCACGATAATTCACCCCTCCACTTT
>NA|TRBV30|TRBJ1-6|13|NA
CAQGGENNSPLHF
TGTGCCCAGGGAGGGGAGAATAATTCACCCCTCCACTTT
>NA|TRBV29-1|TRBJ1-5|14|TRBD1
CSVATGGFNQPQHF
TGCAGCGTAGCCACAGGGGGCTTCAATCAGCCCCAGCATTTT
>NA|TRBV6-2/TRBV6-3|TRBJ2-5|11|NA
CASTAGGTQYF
TGTGCCAGCACCGCCGGGGGGACCCAGTACTTC
>once|TRBV20-1|TRBJ1-1|15|TRBD1
CSASAGTGGYTEAFF
TGCAGTGCTTCCGCCGGGACAGGGGGTTATACTGAAGCTTTCTTT